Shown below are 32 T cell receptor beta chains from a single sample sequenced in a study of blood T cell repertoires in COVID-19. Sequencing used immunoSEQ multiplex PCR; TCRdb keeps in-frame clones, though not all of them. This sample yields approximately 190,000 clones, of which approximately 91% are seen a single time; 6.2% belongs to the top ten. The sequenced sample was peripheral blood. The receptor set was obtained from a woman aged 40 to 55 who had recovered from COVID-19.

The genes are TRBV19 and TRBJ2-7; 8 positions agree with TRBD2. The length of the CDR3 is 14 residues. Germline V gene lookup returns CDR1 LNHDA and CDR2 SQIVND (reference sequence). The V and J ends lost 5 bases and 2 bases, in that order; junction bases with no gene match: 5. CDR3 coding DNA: TGTGCCAGTAGTCCCGGGGGGGGGACCTACGAGCAGTACTTC. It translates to CASSPGGGTYEQYF.

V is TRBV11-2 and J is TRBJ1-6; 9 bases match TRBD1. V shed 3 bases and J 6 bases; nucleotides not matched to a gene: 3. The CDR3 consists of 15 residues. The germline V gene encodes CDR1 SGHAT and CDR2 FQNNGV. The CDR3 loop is CASSFRQGGNSPLHF. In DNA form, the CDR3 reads TGTGCCAGCAGCTTTAGACAGGGGGGTAATTCACCCCTCCACTTT.

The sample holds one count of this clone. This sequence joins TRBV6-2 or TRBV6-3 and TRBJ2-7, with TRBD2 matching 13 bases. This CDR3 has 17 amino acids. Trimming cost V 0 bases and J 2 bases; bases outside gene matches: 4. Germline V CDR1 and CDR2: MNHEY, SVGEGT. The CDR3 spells CASSYSGLAGRPYEQYF. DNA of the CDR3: TGTGCCAGCAGTTACTCGGGACTAGCGGGAAGGCCCTACGAGCAGTACTTC.

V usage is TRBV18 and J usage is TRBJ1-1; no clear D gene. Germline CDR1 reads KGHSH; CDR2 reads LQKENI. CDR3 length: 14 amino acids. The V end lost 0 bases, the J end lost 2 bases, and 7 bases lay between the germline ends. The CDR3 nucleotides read TGTGCCAGCTCACCACCTTCTCTAAACACTGAAGCTTTCTTT. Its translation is CASSPPSLNTEAFF.

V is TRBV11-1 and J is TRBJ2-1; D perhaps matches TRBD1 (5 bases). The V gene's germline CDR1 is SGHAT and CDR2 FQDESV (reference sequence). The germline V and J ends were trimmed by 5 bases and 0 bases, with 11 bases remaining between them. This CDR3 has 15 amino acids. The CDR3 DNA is TGTGCCAGCAGCAAAGACAGATCCTCCTACAATGAGCAGTTCTTC. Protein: CASSKDRSSYNEQFF.

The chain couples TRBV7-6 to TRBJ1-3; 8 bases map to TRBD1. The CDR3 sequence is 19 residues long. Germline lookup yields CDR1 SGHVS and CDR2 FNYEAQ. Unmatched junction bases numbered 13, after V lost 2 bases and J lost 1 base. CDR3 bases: TGTGCCAGCAGCTTATTAATACCCGAGACAGGGGTTTCTGGAAACACCATATATTTT. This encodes CASSLLIPETGVSGNTIYF.

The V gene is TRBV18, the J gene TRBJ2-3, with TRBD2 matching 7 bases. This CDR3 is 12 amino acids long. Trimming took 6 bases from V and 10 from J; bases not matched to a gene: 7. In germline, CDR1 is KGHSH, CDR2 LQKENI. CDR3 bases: TGTGCCAGCTCTCCCGGACTAGGCGCGCAGTATTTT. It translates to CASSPGLGAQYF.

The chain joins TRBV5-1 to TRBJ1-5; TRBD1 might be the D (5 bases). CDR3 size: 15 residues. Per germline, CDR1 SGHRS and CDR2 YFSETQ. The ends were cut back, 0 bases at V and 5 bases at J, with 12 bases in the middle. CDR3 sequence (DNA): TGCGCCAGCAGCTTGGAGGGCAGGGCGGATCAGCCCCAGCATTTT. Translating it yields CASSLEGRADQPQHF. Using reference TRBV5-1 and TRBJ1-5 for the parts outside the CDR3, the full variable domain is KAGVTQTPRYLIKTRGQQVTLSCSPISGHRSVSWYQQTPGQGLQFLFEYFSETQRNKGNFPGRFSGRQFSNSRSEMNVSTLELGDSALYLCASSLEGRADQPQHFGDGTRLSIL.

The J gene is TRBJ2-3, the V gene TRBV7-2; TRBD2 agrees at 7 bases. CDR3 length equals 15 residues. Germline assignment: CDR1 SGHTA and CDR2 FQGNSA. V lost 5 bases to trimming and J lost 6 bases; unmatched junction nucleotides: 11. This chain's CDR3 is CASSAPSGKGDTQYF. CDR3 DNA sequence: TGTGCCAGCAGCGCTCCCAGCGGGAAGGGGGATACGCAGTATTTT.

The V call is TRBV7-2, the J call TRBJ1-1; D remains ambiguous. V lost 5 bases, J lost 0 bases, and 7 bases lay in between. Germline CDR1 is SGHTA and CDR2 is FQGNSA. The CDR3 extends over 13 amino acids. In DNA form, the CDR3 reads TGTGCCAGCAGCCCCCAGGTGAACACTGAAGCTTTCTTT. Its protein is CASSPQVNTEAFF.

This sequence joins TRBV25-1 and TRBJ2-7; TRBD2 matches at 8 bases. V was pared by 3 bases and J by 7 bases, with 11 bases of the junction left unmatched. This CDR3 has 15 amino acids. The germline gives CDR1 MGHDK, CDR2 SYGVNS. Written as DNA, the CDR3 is TGTGCCAGCAGTGACCTAGCGGGCCTCTCCCGGGAGCAGTACTTC. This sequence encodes CASSDLAGLSREQYF.

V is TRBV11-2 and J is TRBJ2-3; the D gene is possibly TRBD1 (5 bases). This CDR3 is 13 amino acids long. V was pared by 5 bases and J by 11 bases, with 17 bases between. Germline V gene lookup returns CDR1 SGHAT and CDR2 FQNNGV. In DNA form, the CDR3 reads TGTGCCAGCAGCCTCTACAGGACGATGGGGCAGTATTTT. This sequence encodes CASSLYRTMGQYF.

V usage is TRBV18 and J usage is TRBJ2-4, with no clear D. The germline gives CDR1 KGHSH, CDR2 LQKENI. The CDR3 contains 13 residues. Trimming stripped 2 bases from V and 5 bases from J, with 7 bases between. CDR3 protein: CASSPTAENIQYF. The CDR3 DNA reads TGTGCCAGCTCACCAACGGCGGAAAACATTCAGTACTTC.

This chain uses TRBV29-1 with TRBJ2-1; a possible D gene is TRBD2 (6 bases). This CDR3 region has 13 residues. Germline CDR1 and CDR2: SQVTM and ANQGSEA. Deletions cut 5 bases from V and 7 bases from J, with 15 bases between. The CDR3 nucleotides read TGCAGCGTTTCCCCGACTAGTGTTAATGAGCAGTTCTTC. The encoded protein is CSVSPTSVNEQFF.

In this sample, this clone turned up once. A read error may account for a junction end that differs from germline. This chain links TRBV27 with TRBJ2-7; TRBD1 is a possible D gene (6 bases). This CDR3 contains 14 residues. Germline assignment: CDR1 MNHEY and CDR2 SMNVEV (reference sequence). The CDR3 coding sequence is TGTGCCAGCAGTTTATCGAAAGGACAGCGTGGATCCCACTTC. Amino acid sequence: CASSLSKGQRGSHF.

The CDR3 nucleotides are TGTGCCAGCAGCCGGGGACAGGGAGCCTACGAGCAGTACTTC. Protein sequence: CASSRGQGAYEQYF. V gene TRBV6-6 combines with J gene TRBJ2-7, with TRBD1 matching over 9 bases. Germline V CDR1 and CDR2: MNHNY, SVGAGI (reference sequence). Trimming cost V 6 bases and J 2 bases; bases outside gene matches: 5. CDR3 length: 14 residues.

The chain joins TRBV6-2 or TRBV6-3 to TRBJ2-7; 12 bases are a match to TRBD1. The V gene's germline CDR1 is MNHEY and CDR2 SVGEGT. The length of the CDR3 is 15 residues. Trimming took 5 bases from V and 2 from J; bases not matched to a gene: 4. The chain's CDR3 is CASSPGQGAAYEQYF. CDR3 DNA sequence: TGTGCCAGCAGTCCGGGACAGGGGGCCGCCTACGAGCAGTACTTC.

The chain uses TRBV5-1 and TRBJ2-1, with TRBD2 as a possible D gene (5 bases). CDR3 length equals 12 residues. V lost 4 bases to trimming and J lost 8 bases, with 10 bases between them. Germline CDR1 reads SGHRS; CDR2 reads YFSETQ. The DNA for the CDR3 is TGCGCCAGCAGCCCACCCGGGGATGAGCAGTTCTTC. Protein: CASSPPGDEQFF.

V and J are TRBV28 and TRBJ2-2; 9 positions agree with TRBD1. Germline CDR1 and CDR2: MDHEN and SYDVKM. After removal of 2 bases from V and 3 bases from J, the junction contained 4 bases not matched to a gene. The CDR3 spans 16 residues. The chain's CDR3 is CASSLTGQGYTGELFF. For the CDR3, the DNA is TGTGCCAGCAGTTTAACGGGACAGGGATACACCGGGGAGCTGTTTTTT.

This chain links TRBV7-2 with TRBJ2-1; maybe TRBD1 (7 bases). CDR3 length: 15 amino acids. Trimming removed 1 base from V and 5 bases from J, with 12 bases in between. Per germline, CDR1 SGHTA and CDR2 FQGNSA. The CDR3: CASSLVSGGNNEQFF. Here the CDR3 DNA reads TGTGCCAGCAGCTTAGTATCAGGGGGGAACAATGAGCAGTTCTTC.

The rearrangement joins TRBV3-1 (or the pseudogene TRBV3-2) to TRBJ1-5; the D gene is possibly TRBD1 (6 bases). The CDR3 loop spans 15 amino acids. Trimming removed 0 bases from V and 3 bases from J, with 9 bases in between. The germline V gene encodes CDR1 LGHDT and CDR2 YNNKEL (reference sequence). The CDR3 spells CASSQDLGANQPQHF. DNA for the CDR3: TGTGCCAGCAGCCAAGATTTGGGGGCCAATCAGCCCCAGCATTTT.

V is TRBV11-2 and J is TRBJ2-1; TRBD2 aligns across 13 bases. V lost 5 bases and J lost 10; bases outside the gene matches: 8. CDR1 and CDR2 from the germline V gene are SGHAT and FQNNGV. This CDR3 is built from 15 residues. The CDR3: CASSRTSGRGVEQFF. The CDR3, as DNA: TGTGCCAGCAGCCGGACTAGCGGGAGAGGCGTGGAGCAGTTCTTC.

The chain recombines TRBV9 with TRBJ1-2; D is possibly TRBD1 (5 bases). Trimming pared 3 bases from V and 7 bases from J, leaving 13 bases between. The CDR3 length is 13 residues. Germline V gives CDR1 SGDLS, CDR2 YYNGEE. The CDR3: CASSARALGGYTF. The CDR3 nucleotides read TGTGCCAGCAGCGCCAGGGCTCTGGGTGGCTACACCTTC.

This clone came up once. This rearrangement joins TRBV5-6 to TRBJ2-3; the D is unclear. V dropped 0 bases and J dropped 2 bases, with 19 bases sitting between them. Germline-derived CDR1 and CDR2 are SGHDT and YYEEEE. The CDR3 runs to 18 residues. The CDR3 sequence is CASSLGMIRSPPTDTQYF. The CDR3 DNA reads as TGTGCCAGCAGCTTGGGGATGATAAGGAGCCCACCCACAGATACGCAGTATTTT.

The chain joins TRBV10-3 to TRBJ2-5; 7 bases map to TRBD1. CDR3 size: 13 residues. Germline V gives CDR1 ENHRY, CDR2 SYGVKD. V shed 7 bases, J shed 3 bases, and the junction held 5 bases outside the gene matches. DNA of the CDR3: TGTGCCATCACCCCAGGACAGGAAGAGACCCAGTACTTC. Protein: CAITPGQEETQYF.

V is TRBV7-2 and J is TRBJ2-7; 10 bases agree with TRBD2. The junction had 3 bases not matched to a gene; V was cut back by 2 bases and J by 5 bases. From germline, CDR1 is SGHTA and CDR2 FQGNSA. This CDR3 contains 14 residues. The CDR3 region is CASSLSSGRNEQYF. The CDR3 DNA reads TGTGCCAGCAGCTTAAGTAGCGGGAGGAACGAGCAGTACTTC. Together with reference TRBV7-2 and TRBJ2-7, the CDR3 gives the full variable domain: GAGVSQSPSNKVTEKGKDVELRCDPISGHTALYWYRQSLGQGLEFLIYFQGNSAPDKSGLPSDRFSAERTGGSVSTLTIQRTQQEDSAVYLCASSLSSGRNEQYFGPGTRLTVT.

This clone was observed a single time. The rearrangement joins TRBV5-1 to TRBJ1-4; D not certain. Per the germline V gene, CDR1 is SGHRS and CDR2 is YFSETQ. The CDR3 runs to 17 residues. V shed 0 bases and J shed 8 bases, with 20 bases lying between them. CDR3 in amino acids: CASSLGLNVQVDEKLFF. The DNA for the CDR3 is TGCGCCAGCAGCTTGGGCCTTAATGTTCAGGTTGACGAAAAACTGTTTTTT.

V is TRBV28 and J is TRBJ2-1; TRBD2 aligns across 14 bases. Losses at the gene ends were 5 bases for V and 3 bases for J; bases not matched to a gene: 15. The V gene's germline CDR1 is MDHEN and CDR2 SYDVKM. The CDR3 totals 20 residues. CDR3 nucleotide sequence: TGTGCCAGCAGTCCAACCCCCGGGACTAGCGGGAGAACCCGCTACAATGAGCAGTTCTTC. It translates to CASSPTPGTSGRTRYNEQFF.

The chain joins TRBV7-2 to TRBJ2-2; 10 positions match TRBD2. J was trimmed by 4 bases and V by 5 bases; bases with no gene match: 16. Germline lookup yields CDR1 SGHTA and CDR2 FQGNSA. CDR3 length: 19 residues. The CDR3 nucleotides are TGTGCCAGCAGCCGCCCCCGAGGGCTAGCGGGAGCGAGCACCGGGGAGCTGTTTTTT. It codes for CASSRPRGLAGASTGELFF.

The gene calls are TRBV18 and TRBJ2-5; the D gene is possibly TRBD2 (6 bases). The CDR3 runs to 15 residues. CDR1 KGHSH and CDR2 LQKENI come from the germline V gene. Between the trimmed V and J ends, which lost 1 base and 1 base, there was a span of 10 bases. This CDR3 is CASSPQDGGQETQYF. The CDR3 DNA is TGTGCCAGCTCACCACAAGACGGGGGCCAAGAGACCCAGTACTTC. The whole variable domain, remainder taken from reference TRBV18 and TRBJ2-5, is NAGVMQNPRHLVRRRGQEARLRCSPMKGHSHVYWYRQLPEEGLKFMVYLQKENIIDESGMPKERFSAEFPKEGPSILRIQQVVRGDSAAYFCASSPQDGGQETQYFGPGTRLLVL.

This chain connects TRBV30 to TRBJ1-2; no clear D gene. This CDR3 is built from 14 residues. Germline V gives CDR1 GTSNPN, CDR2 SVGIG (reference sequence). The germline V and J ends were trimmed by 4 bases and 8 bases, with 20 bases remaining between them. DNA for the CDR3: TGTGCCTGGACCCTCCGCTACCAATTGATCGGCTACACCTTC. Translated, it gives CAWTLRYQLIGYTF.

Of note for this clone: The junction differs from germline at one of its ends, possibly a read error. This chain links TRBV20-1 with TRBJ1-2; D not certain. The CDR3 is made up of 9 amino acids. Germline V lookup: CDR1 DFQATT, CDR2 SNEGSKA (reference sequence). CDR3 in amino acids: CSAYDGLRF. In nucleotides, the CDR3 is TGCAGTGCTTACGACGGACTTAGGTTC.